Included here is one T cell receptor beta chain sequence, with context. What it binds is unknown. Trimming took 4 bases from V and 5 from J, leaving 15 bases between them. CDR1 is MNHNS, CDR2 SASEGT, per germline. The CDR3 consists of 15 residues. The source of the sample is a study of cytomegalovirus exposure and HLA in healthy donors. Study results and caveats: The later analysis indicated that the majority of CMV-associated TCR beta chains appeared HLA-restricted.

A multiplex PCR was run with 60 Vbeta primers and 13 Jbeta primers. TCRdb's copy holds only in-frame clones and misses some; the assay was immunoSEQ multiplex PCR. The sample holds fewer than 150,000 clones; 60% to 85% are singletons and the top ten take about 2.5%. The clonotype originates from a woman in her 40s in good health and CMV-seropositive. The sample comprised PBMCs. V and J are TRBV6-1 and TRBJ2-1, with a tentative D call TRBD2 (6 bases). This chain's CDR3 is CASSGPGGSNNEQFF. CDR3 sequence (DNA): TGTGCCAGCAGTGGGCCTGGGGGGTCTAACAATGAGCAGTTCTTC.